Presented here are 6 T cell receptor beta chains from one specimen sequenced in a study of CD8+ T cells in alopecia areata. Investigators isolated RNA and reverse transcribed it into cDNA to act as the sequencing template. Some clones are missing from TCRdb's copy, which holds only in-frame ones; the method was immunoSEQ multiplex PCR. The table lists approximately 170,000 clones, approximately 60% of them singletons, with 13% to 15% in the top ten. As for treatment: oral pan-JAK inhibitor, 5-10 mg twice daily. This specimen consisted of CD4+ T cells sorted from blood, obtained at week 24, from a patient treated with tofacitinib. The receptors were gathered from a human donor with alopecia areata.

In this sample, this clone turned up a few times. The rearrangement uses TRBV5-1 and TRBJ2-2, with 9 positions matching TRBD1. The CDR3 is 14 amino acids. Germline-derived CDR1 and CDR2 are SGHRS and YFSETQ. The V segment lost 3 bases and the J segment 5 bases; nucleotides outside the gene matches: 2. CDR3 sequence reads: CASSWTGETGELFF. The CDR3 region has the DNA TGCGCCAGCAGCTGGACAGGGGAAACCGGGGAGCTGTTTTTT. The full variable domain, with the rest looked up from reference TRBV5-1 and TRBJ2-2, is KAGVTQTPRYLIKTRGQQVTLSCSPISGHRSVSWYQQTPGQGLQFLFEYFSETQRNKGNFPGRFSGRQFSNSRSEMNVSTLELGDSALYLCASSWTGETGELFFGEGSRLTVL.

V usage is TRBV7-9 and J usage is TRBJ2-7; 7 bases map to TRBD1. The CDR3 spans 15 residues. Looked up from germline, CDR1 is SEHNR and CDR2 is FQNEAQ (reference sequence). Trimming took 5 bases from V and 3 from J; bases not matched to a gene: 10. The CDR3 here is CASSDPGTENYEQYF. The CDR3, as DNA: TGTGCCAGCAGCGATCCTGGGACAGAAAACTACGAGCAGTACTTC.

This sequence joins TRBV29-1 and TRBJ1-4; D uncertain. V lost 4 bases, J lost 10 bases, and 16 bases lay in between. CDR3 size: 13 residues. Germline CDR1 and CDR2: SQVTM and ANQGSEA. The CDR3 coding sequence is TGCAGCGTTGGAGATTTGACGGTGGGAAAACTGTTTTTT. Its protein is CSVGDLTVGKLFF.

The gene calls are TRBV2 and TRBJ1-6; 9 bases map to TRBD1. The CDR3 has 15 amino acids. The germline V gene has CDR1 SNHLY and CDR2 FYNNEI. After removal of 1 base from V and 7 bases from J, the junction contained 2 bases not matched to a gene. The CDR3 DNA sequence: TGTGCCAGCAGTGAAGAACAGGGGGCGAATTCACCCCTCCACTTT. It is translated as CASSEEQGANSPLHF.

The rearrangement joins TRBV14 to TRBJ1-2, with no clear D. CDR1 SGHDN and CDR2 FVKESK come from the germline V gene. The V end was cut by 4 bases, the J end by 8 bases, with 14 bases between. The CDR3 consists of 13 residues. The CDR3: CASSLLGFGGYTF. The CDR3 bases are TGTGCCAGCAGCCTATTGGGCTTCGGAGGCTACACCTTC.

The CDR3 DNA reads TGTGCCAGCAGCCGTACGCAGGGGAGGGACACTGAAGCTTTCTTT. Its protein is CASSRTQGRDTEAFF. The rearrangement links TRBV14 to TRBJ1-1; tentative D call: TRBD1 (6 bases). The CDR3 covers 15 residues. V shed 4 bases and J shed 3 bases, with 15 bases lying between them. The germline gives CDR1 SGHDN, CDR2 FVKESK.